This is a list of T cell receptor beta chains from one sample in a study of CD8 T cells in Susac syndrome. From the immunoSEQ multiplex PCR reads, TCRdb called clonotypes with MiXCR, one entry per CDR3 protein. Here the sample spans 130,000 or so distinct CDR3 sequences, just under 95% being singletons. The sequenced material came from CD8+ T cells from PBMCs. Receptors were obtained from a human donor with Susac syndrome. Each CDR3 is given with its conserved first and last residue. Fields, in order: V gene, D gene, clone size, J gene, CDR3 protein, CDR3 DNA. The D gene is left open where the match is weak. For some rows the clone size is stated as once, few or many, or as a class when expanded; others skip it.

>TRBV12-3/TRBV12-4|-|-|TRBJ2-1
CASSWLRGGHEQFF
TGTGCCAGCAGTTGGTTAAGGGGGGGACATGAGCAGTTCTTC
>TRBV15|-|-|TRBJ1-1
CATSLGTEAFF
TGTGCCACCTCTTTGGGGACTGAAGCTTTCTTT
>TRBV12-3/TRBV12-4|TRBD2|once|TRBJ2-7
CASRDGTSGLYEQYF
TGTGCCAGCAGAGATGGGACTAGCGGGCTCTACGAGCAGTACTTC
>TRBV4-3|TRBD2|once|TRBJ2-5
CASSQDLLAGTGETQYF
TGCGCCAGCAGCCAAGATCTACTAGCGGGGACCGGGGAGACCCAGTACTTC
>TRBV7-9|-|-|TRBJ1-1
CASTRGGNTEAFF
TGTGCCAGCACCAGAGGGGGGAACACTGAAGCTTTCTTT
>TRBV4-3|-|-|TRBJ1-1
CASSQDGDSNTEAFF
TGCGCCAGCAGCCAAGATGGAGACAGCAACACTGAAGCTTTCTTT
>TRBV15|TRBD1|-|TRBJ1-5
CATSSDRDNQPQHF
TGTGCCACCAGCAGCGACAGGGACAATCAGCCCCAGCATTTT
>TRBV27|-|-|TRBJ2-7
CASSFGTGSEQYF
TGTGCCAGCAGTTTCGGGACCGGGTCGGAGCAGTACTTC
>TRBV15|TRBD1|-|TRBJ2-5
CATSTRDRLFQETQYF
TGTGCCACCAGCACTAGGGACAGACTATTCCAAGAGACCCAGTACTTC
>TRBV27|TRBD1|-|TRBJ1-4
CASSRTGGRGEKLFF
TGTGCCAGCAGTCGGACAGGGGGCAGGGGTGAAAAACTGTTTTTT
>TRBV6-5|-|-|TRBJ2-1
CASSYSTSGSWYNEQFF
TGTGCCAGCAGTTACTCGACCTCCGGGTCCTGGTACAATGAGCAGTTCTTC
>TRBV15|-|-|TRBJ2-7
CATSGVGASYEQYF
TGTGCCACCAGCGGCGTGGGGGCATCCTACGAGCAGTACTTC
>TRBV19|TRBD2|few|TRBJ2-7
CASSAGTTYEQYF
TGTGCCAGTAGTGCCGGGACTACCTACGAGCAGTACTTC
>TRBV7-9|-|-|TRBJ1-1
CASSPEPIRQAFF
TGTGCCAGCAGCCCGGAGCCCATCCGACAAGCTTTCTTT
>TRBV20-1|-|-|TRBJ2-2
CSAHAANTGELFF
TGCAGTGCGCACGCAGCGAACACCGGGGAGCTGTTTTTT
>TRBV9|-|once|TRBJ2-1
CASSVEVGRGPSSYNEQFF
TGTGCCAGCAGCGTAGAGGTGGGGAGGGGGCCAAGCTCCTACAATGAGCAGTTCTTC
>TRBV29-1|-|-|TRBJ1-2
CSAKGGPQGGYTF
TGCAGCGCCAAGGGGGGGCCCCAAGGTGGCTACACCTTC
>TRBV12-5|-|-|TRBJ1-1
CASGLVKGEAFF
TGTGCTAGTGGTTTGGTCAAAGGGGAAGCTTTCTTT
>TRBV9|-|once|TRBJ2-3
CASSPNERSTDTQYF
TGTGCCAGCAGCCCGAACGAGAGAAGCACAGATACGCAGTATTTT
>TRBV25-1|-|-|TRBJ1-6
CASSESTAYNSPLHF
TGTGCCAGCAGTGAATCAACGGCCTATAATTCACCCCTCCACTTT
>TRBV4-1|-|-|TRBJ2-1
CASSQVLRGEQFF
TGCGCCAGCAGCCAAGTACTGCGGGGTGAGCAGTTCTTC
>TRBV13|-|-|TRBJ1-6
CASDGSPLHF
TGTGCCAGCGACGGCTCACCCCTCCACTTT